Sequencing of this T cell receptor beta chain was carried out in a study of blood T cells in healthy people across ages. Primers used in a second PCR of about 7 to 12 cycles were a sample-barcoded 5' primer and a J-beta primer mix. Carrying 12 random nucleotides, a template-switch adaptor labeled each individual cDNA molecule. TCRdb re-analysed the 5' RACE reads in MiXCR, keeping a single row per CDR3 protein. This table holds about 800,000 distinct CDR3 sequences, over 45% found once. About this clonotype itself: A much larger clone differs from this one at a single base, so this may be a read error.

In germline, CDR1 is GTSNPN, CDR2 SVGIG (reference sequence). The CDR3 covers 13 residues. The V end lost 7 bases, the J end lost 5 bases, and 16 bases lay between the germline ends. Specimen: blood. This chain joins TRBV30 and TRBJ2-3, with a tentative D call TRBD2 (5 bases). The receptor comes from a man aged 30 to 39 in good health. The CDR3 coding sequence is TGTGCCTTTAGCCGGGGAGTTGGAGATACGCAGTATTTT. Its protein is CAFSRGVGDTQYF. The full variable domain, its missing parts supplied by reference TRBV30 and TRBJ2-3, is SQTIHQWPATLVQPVGSPLSLECTVEGTSNPNLYWYRQAAGRGLQLLFYSVGIGQISSEVPQNLSASRPQDRQFILSSKKLLLSDSGFYLCAFSRGVGDTQYFGPGTRLTVL.